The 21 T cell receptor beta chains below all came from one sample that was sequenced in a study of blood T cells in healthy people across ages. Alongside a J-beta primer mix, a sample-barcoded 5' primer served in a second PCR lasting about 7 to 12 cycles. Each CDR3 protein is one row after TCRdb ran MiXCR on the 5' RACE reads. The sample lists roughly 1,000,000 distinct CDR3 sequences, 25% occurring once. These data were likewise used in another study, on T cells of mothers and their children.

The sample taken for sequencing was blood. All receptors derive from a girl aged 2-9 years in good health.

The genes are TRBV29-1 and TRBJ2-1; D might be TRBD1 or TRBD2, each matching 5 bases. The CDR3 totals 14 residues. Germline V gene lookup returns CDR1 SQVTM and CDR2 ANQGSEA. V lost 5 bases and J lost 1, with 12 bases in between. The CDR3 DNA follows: TGCAGCGTTACGGGAAGGGGTTCCTACAATGAGCAGTTCTTC. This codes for CSVTGRGSYNEQFF.

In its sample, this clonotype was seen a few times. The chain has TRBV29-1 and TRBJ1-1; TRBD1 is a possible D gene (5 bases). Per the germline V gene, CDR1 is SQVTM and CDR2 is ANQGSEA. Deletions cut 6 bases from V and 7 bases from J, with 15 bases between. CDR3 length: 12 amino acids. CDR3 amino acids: CSVIRRVDEAFF. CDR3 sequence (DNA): TGCAGCGTGATCCGCAGGGTGGATGAAGCTTTCTTT.

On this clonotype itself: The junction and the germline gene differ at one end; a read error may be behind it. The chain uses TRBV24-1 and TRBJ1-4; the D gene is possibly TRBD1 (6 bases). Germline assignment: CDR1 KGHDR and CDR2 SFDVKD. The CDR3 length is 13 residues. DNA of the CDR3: TGTGCCACCAGTGACCGGACAGTCGAAAGACTGTTTTTT. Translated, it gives CATSDRTVERLFF.

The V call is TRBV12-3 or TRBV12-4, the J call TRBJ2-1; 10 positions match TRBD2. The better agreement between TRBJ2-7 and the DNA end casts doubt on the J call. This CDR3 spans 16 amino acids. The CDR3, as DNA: TGTGCCAGCAACACCCGGGCTAGCGGGAGAGTAGATGTGCAGTACTTC. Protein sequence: CASNTRASGRVDVQYF.

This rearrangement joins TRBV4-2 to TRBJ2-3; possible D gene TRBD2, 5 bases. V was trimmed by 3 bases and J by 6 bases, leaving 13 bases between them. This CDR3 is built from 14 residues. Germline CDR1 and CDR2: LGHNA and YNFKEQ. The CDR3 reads CASSQDLSPDTQYF. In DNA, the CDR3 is TGTGCCAGCAGCCAGGACTTATCCCCCGATACGCAGTATTTT.

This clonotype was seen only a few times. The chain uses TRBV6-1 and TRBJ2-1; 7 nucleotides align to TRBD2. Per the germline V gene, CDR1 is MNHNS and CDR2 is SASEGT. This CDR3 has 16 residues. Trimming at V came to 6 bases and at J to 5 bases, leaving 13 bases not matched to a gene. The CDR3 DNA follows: TGTGCCAGCAGCCTCACCGCTAGCGGAGCCAACAATGAGCAGTTCTTC. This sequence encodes CASSLTASGANNEQFF.

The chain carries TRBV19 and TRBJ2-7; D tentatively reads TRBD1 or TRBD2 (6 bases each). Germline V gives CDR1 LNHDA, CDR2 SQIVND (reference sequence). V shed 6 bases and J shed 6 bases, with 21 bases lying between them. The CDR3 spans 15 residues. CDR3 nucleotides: TGTGCCAGTAGGGGGTGGGGGCAGGGACTGGGCGAGCAGTACTTC. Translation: CASRGWGQGLGEQYF. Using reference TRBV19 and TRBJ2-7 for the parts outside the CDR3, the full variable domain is DGGITQSPKYLFRKEGQNVTLSCEQNLNHDAMYWYRQDPGQGLRLIYYSQIVNDFQKGDIAEGYSVSREKKESFPLTVTSAQKNPTAFYLCASRGWGQGLGEQYFGPGTRLTVT.

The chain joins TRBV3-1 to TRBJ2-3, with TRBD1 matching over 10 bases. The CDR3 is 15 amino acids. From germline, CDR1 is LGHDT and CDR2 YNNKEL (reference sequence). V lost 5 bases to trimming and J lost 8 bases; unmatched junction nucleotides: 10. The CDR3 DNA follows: TGTGCCAGCAGCGTCCGGGACAGGGGAAGGGGTACGCAGTATTTT. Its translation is CASSVRDRGRGTQYF.

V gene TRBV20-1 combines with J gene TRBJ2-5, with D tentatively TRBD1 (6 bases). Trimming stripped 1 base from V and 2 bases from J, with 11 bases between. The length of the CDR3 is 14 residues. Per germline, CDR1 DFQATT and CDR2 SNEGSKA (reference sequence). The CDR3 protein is CSARGTVKQETQYF. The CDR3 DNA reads TGCAGTGCTAGAGGGACAGTCAAACAAGAGACCCAGTACTTC.

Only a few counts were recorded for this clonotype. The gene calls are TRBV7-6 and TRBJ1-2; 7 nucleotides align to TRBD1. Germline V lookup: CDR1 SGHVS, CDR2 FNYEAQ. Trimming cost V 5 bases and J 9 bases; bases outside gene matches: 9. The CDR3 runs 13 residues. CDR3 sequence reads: CASSPDRVTRYTF. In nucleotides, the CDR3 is TGTGCCAGCAGCCCTGACAGGGTGACCCGCTACACCTTC. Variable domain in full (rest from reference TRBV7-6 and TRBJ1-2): GAGVSQSPRYKVTKRGQDVALRCDPISGHVSLYWYRQALGQGPEFLTYFNYEAQQDKSGLPNDRFSAERPEGSISTLTIQRTEQRDSAMYRCASSPDRVTRYTFGSGTRLTVV.

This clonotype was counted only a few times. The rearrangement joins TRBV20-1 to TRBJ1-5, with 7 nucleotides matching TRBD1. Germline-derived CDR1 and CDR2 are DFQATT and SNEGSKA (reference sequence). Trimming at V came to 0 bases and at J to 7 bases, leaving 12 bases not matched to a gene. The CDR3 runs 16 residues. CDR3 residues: CSARDYRQGAQQPQHF. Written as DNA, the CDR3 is TGCAGTGCTAGAGACTACAGACAGGGCGCCCAACAGCCCCAGCATTTT.

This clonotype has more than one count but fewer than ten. This chain's CDR3 is CASTDPGHLYEQYF. The CDR3 nucleotides read TGTGCCAGCACTGACCCGGGACACCTCTACGAGCAGTACTTC. The genes are TRBV12-3 or TRBV12-4 and TRBJ2-5; D may be TRBD1 (6 bases). With the DNA end fitting TRBJ2-7 better, the J assignment may be wrong. The CDR3 totals 14 residues.

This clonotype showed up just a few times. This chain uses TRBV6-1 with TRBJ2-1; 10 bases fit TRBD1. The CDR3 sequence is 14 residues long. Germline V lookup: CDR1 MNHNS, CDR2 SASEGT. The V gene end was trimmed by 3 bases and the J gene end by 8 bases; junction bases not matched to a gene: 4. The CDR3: CASSEGQGIDEQFF. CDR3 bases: TGTGCCAGCAGTGAGGGACAGGGGATAGATGAGCAGTTCTTC.

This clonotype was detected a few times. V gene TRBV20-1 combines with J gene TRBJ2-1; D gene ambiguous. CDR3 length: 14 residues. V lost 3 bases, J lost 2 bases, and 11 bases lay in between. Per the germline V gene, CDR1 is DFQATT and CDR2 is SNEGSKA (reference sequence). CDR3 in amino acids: CSASIRAPYNEQFF. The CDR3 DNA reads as TGCAGTGCTAGCATCCGGGCCCCCTACAATGAGCAGTTCTTC.

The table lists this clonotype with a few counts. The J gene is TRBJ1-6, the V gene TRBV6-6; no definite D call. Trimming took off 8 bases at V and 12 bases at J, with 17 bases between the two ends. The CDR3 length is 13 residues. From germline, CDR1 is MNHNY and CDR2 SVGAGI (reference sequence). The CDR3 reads CASGQSPWVPLHF. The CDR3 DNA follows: TGTGCCAGCGGTCAATCCCCCTGGGTACCCCTCCACTTT.

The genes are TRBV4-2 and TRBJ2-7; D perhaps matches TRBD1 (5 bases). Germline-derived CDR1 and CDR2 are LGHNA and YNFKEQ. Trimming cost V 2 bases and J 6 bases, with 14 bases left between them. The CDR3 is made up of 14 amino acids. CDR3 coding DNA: TGTGCCAGCAGCCAACGCCTACAGGCTGGCGAGCAGTACTTC. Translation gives CASSQRLQAGEQYF.

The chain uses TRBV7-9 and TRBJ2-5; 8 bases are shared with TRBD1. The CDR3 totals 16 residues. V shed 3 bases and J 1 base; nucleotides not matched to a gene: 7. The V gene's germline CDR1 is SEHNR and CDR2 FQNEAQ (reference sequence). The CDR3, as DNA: TGTGCCAGCAGCTTCACCCTCGGACAGGGCCAAGAGACCCAGTACTTC. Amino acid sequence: CASSFTLGQGQETQYF.

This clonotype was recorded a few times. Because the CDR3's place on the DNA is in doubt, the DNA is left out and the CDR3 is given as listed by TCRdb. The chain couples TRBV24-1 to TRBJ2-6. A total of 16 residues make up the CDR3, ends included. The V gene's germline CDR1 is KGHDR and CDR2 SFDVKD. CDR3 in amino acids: CATSDGWASGANVQTF.

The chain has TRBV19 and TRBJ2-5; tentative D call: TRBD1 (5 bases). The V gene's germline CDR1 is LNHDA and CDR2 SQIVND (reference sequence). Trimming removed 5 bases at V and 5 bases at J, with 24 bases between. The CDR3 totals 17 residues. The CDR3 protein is CASSPSPAAGKYETQYF. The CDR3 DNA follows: TGTGCCAGTAGTCCAAGCCCCGCGGCAGGGAAGTATGAGACCCAGTACTTC.

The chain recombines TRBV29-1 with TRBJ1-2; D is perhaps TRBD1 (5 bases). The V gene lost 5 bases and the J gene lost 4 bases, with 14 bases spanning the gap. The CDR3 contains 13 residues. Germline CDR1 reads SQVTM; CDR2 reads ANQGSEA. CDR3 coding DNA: TGCAGCGTTTCACAGGTCCTCCTCTATGGCTACACCTTC. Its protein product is CSVSQVLLYGYTF. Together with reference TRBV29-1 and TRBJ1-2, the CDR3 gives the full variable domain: SAVISQKPSRDICQRGTSLTIQCQVDSQVTMMFWYRQQPGQSLTLIATANQGSEATYESGFVIDKFPISRPNLTFSTLTVSNMSPEDSSIYLCSVSQVLLYGYTFGSGTRLTVV.

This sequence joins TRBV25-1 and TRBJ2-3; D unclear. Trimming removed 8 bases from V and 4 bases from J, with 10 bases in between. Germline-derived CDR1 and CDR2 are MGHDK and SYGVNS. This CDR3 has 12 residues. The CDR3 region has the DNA TGTGCCAGCGCCCGAGTGGCAGATACGCAGTATTTT. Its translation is CASARVADTQYF.